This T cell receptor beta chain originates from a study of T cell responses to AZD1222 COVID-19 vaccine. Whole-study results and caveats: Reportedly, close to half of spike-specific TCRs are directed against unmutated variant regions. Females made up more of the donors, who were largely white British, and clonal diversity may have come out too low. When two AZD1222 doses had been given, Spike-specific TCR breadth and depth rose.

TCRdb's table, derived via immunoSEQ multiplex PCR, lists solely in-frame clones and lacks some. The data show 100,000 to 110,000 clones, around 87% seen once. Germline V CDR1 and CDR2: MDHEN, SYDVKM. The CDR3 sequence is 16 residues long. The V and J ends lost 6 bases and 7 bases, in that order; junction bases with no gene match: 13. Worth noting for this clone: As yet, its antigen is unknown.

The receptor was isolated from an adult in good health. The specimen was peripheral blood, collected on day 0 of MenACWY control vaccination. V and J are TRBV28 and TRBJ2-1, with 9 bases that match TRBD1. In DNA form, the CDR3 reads TGTGCCAGCAGCTGGGCGGGACAGGGCAGTTTGAATGAGCAGTTCTTC. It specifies CASSWAGQGSLNEQFF. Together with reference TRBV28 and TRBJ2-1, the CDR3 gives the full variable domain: DVKVTQSSRYLVKRTGEKVFLECVQDMDHENMFWYRQDPGLGLRLIYFSYDVKMKEKGDIPEGYSVSREKKERFSLILESASTNQTSMYLCASSWAGQGSLNEQFFGPGTRLTVL.